This note documents a single T cell receptor beta chain sequence. V shed 6 bases and J shed 3 bases, with 20 bases lying between them. The CDR3 runs to 16 residues. Germline assignment: CDR1 LGHDT and CDR2 YNNKEL (reference sequence). This sample stems from a study of control samples from healthy donors and cancer patients. Using immunoSEQ multiplex PCR, the repertoire was profiled, and TCRdb retains in-frame clones only, with some absent. The profile shows roughly 150,000 clones, 88% of them singletons. The receptor was isolated from a man in his late teens or twenties in good health. The sequenced sample was blood. The chain carries TRBV3-1 (or the pseudogene TRBV3-2) and TRBJ1-1; D possibly corresponds to TRBD1 (6 bases). This CDR3 reads CASSKGYVAGDTEAFF. CDR3 nucleotides: TGTGCCAGCAGTAAAGGTTACGTTGCAGGGGACACTGAAGCTTTCTTT.